Listed below are T cell receptor beta chains from one sample, sequenced in a study of shared T cell receptors in the human thymus. Some clones are missing from TCRdb's copy, which holds only in-frame ones; the method was immunoSEQ multiplex PCR. The table records roughly 550,000 clones, 78% of them present only once. A further study also used this sample, focusing on human thymus T cells.

Material: thymocytes. These receptors all come from a boy under three years old with a congenital heart defect. The CDR3 runs from the conserved cysteine through the conserved F or W. D genes are given only for firm matches. Size tells how often a clone was seen (once, few, many) or the class of an expanded clone, and some rows leave it out.

TRBV5-4	-	TRBJ2-2	once	CASSFSSRPNTGELFF	TGTGCCAGCAGCTTCAGTTCTCGCCCGAACACCGGGGAGCTGTTTTTT
TRBV5-6	-	TRBJ2-3	-	CASSLPTRFPDTQYF	TGTGCCAGCAGCTTGCCGACTCGTTTTCCAGATACGCAGTATTTT
TRBV2	-	TRBJ2-7	few	CASRDCVPAGEQYF	TGTGCCAGCAGAGATTGCGTCCCGGCGGGCGAGCAGTACTTC
TRBV5-4	-	TRBJ1-3	few	CASSQVPGNTIYF	TGTGCCAGCAGCCAGGTCCCTGGAAACACCATATATTTT
TRBV4-1	-	TRBJ1-5	-	CASSQEDRGDQPQHF	TGCGCCAGCAGCCAAGAGGACAGAGGCGATCAGCCCCAGCATTTT
TRBV6-5	-	TRBJ2-7	-	CASTPQYLSGYEQYF	TGTGCCAGCACCCCACAGTACCTCTCCGGCTACGAGCAGTACTTC
TRBV28	-	TRBJ1-2	-	CASSARTVYGYTF	TGTGCCAGCAGTGCACGGACTGTTTATGGCTACACCTTC
TRBV14	TRBD1	TRBJ2-7	once	CASSQQTGRGSNEQYF	TGTGCCAGCAGCCAACAGACAGGGCGCGGGTCAAACGAGCAGTACTTC
TRBV5-4	TRBD2	TRBJ2-3	-	CASSLQGSGKDTQYF	TGTGCCAGCAGCTTGCAAGGTAGCGGGAAAGATACGCAGTATTTT
TRBV7-9	TRBD1	TRBJ1-4	-	CASSFCQGASWANEKLFF	TGTGCCAGCAGCTTTTGTCAGGGGGCTTCGTGGGCTAATGAAAAACTGTTTTTT
TRBV19	-	TRBJ2-5	few	CASSIARGMLETQYF	TGTGCCAGTAGTATAGCACGCGGGATGTTGGAGACCCAGTACTTC
TRBV6-5	-	TRBJ2-5	-	CASRANRGGWETQYF	TGTGCCAGCAGGGCGAACAGGGGAGGTTGGGAGACCCAGTACTTC
TRBV4-1	-	TRBJ2-1	-	CASSQRLASSYNEQFF	TGCGCCAGCAGCCAACGTCTAGCGAGTTCCTACAATGAGCAGTTCTTC
TRBV5-1	-	TRBJ1-4	-	CASSLAGTPPTNEKLFF	TGCGCCAGCAGCTTGGCCGGGACACCACCAACTAATGAAAAACTGTTTTTT
TRBV28	-	TRBJ1-2	-	CASSSHRAINYGYTF	TGTGCCAGCAGTTCCCACAGGGCGATTAACTATGGCTACACCTTC
TRBV5-7	TRBD2	TRBJ2-1	few	CASSHRTSGQNEQFF	TGTGCCAGCAGCCACCGGACTAGCGGGCAGAATGAGCAGTTCTTC
TRBV30	TRBD2	TRBJ2-7	-	CAWSVFSRTSGRPTYEQYF	TGTGCCTGGAGTGTTTTTTCCAGGACTAGCGGGAGACCTACCTACGAGCAGTACTTC
TRBV27	TRBD1	TRBJ1-2	-	CASTQLGQGNYGYTF	TGTGCCAGCACCCAATTGGGACAGGGGAACTATGGCTACACCTTC
TRBV28	TRBD1	TRBJ2-7	-	CASSFTGAPYEQYF	TGTGCCAGCAGTTTTACAGGGGCCCCCTACGAGCAGTACTTC
TRBV19	-	TRBJ2-5	-	CASSSHSPPGGGTGNETQYF	TGTGCCAGTAGTTCCCATTCCCCCCCCGGGGGGGGGACAGGGAACGAGACCCAGTACTTC
TRBV28	-	TRBJ1-5	-	CASQPAGGNQPQHF	TGTGCCAGCCAACCGGCGGGTGGCAATCAGCCCCAGCATTTT
TRBV4-1	TRBD1	TRBJ2-5	-	CASSPPIWTGDYQETQYF	TGCGCCAGCAGCCCACCCATCTGGACAGGGGACTACCAAGAGACCCAGTACTTC
TRBV5-6	TRBD1	TRBJ1-1	-	CASIKHRGMNTEAFF	TGTGCCAGCATAAAACACAGGGGAATGAACACTGAAGCTTTCTTT
TRBV23-1	-	TRBJ2-5	-	CASSQFLRARRGTQYF	TGCGCCAGCAGTCAATTCCTCAGGGCACGGCGTGGGACCCAGTACTTC